The 18 T cell receptor beta chains in this list originate from one sample, sequenced in a study of control samples from healthy donors and cancer patients (TCRdb year 2020). Preparation of the library involved the immunoSEQ multiplex PCR assay. Not all clones reach the TCRdb copy of this immuneACCESS table, which keeps in-frame sequences only. Checked studies attribute under half of the gap to unresolved V genes and leave the rest unexplained. Here the sample has roughly 400,000 clones; approximately 92% occur a single time. Around 6.8% of the sample is in the top ten clones. Material for sequencing was PBMCs. Receptors were obtained from a man between 40 and 49 years old with head and neck cancer.

This clone was seen once. The V gene is TRBV11-2, the J gene TRBJ2-7; maybe TRBD1 (5 bases). This CDR3 contains 15 residues. Trimming left V 1 base short and J 3 bases short, with 13 bases between. The V gene's germline CDR1 is SGHAT and CDR2 FQNNGV. This chain's CDR3 is CASSLVGLRLYEQYF. In DNA form, the CDR3 reads TGTGCCAGCAGCTTAGTGGGGCTACGTCTCTACGAGCAGTACTTC.

This clone came up a few times. The chain employs TRBV27 and TRBJ2-3, with TRBD2 identical over 8 bases. V lost 5 bases to trimming and J lost 2 bases; unmatched junction nucleotides: 12. CDR1 and CDR2 (germline): MNHEY, SMNVEV (reference sequence). The CDR3 extends over 17 amino acids. The CDR3 DNA reads TGTGCCAGCAGTACGTCTAAGAGCGGGAGTTACACAGATACGCAGTATTTT. Protein product: CASSTSKSGSYTDTQYF.

The rearrangement uses TRBV4-2 and TRBJ2-7; 8 bases map to TRBD2. Germline V gene sequence: CDR1 LGHNA, CDR2 YNFKEQ. With V trimmed by 1 base and J by 4 bases, 6 bases remained unmatched. The CDR3 is 15 amino acids. CDR3 region: CASSQGVAGWYEQYF. Here the CDR3 DNA reads TGTGCCAGCAGCCAAGGGGTAGCGGGGTGGTACGAGCAGTACTTC.

This clone was seen more than once but under ten times. The chain couples TRBV6-2 or TRBV6-3 to TRBJ1-5, with D perhaps matching TRBD1 (6 bases). The V gene lost 0 bases and the J gene lost 7 bases, with 10 bases spanning the gap. Germline lookup yields CDR1 MNHEY and CDR2 SVGEGT. The CDR3 totals 14 residues. CDR3: CASSYSSGAQPQHF. For the CDR3, the DNA is TGTGCCAGCAGTTACTCGTCAGGGGCCCAGCCCCAGCATTTT.

This rearrangement joins TRBV28 to TRBJ1-1; 7 nucleotides align to TRBD1. CDR3 length: 14 amino acids. Germline V lookup: CDR1 MDHEN, CDR2 SYDVKM. Losses at the gene ends were 4 bases for V and 1 base for J; bases not matched to a gene: 3. CDR3 bases: TGTGCCAGCAGTTATAGGACAGGGAACACTGAAGCTTTCTTT. This codes for CASSYRTGNTEAFF.

The V and J genes are TRBV2 and TRBJ1-6; no clear D. Germline V CDR1 and CDR2: SNHLY, FYNNEI. The V end was cut by 6 bases, the J end by 14 bases, with 11 bases between. This CDR3 comprises 11 residues. CDR3 sequence: CASRAIRTLHF. CDR3 in DNA: TGTGCCAGCAGAGCTATCAGGACCCTCCACTTT.

V is TRBV7-8 and J is TRBJ2-1, with 10 bases that match TRBD1. The J segment lost 6 bases and the V segment lost 5 bases, leaving 7 bases of the junction unmatched. Germline V gene data show CDR1 as SGHVS and CDR2 as FQNEAQ. The length of the CDR3 is 15 residues. CDR3 bases: TGTGCCAGCAGCCAGACAGGGGGCTTAGGCAATGAGCAGTTCTTC. Encoded protein: CASSQTGGLGNEQFF.

This clone was observed a single time. The gene calls are TRBV6-5 and TRBJ1-1; D might be TRBD1 (5 bases). The germline V and J ends were trimmed by 11 bases and 1 base, with 14 bases remaining between them. The CDR3 extends over 13 amino acids. Germline-derived CDR1 and CDR2 are MNHEY and SVGAGI. CDR3 nucleotide sequence: TGTGCCTCCGGGGCAGGAAGGAACACTGAAGCTTTCTTT. This codes for CASGAGRNTEAFF.

V is TRBV28 and J is TRBJ1-2, with D possibly matching TRBD1 (5 bases). V was cut by 3 bases and J by 7 bases, with 12 bases left in between. This CDR3 has 13 residues. Germline V gene sequence: CDR1 MDHEN, CDR2 SYDVKM. CDR3 nucleotide sequence: TGTGCCAGCAGTTTGGTAGGGGAAGGTGGCTACACCTTC. It translates to CASSLVGEGGYTF.

J is TRBJ2-2 and V is TRBV5-1; D might be TRBD2 (7 bases). Trimming took 1 base from V and 4 from J, leaving 14 bases between them. Germline-derived CDR1 and CDR2 are SGHRS and YFSETQ. The CDR3 sequence is 16 residues long. The CDR3 is CASSLWGGPGTGELFF. CDR3 nucleotides: TGCGCCAGCAGCTTGTGGGGGGGCCCGGGCACCGGGGAGCTGTTTTTT.

The chain uses TRBV10-3 and TRBJ2-1, with 13 bases matching TRBD2. Per germline, CDR1 ENHRY and CDR2 SYGVKD. The ends lost 3 bases at V and 3 bases at J; junction bases unmatched: 8. The CDR3 has 18 amino acids. Here the CDR3 reads CAISDPLTSGRNYNEQFF. CDR3 coding DNA: TGTGCCATCAGTGACCCCCTGACTAGCGGGAGGAACTACAATGAGCAGTTCTTC.

The V and J genes are TRBV9 and TRBJ2-1, with D perhaps matching TRBD2 (5 bases). CDR1 SGDLS and CDR2 YYNGEE come from the germline V gene. The CDR3 spans 15 residues. Trimming removed 4 bases at V and 0 bases at J, with 11 bases between. CDR3 sequence: CASSTGGPSYNEQFF. As DNA, the CDR3 is TGTGCCAGCAGCACCGGCGGGCCCTCCTACAATGAGCAGTTCTTC.

The genes are TRBV28 and TRBJ1-2; 7 bases match TRBD1. With V trimmed by 2 bases and J by 4 bases, 7 bases remained unmatched. Looked up from germline, CDR1 is MDHEN and CDR2 is SYDVKM. The CDR3 consists of 15 residues. This CDR3 is CASSLPDRVAYGYTF. In nucleotides, the CDR3 is TGTGCCAGCAGTTTACCCGACAGGGTAGCCTATGGCTACACCTTC.

The chain has TRBV4-1 and TRBJ2-3, with a possible D match to TRBD1 (5 bases). The ends were cut back, 3 bases at V and 0 bases at J, with 16 bases in the middle. Germline V CDR1 and CDR2: MGHRA, YSYEKL. This CDR3 is 17 amino acids long. The CDR3 spells CASSQEFQGPSTDTQYF. The CDR3 DNA sequence: TGCGCCAGCAGCCAGGAATTCCAGGGTCCTAGCACAGATACGCAGTATTTT.

The genes are TRBV4-1 and TRBJ1-4; D remains unclear. This CDR3 contains 14 residues. The V end lost 0 bases, the J end lost 3 bases, and 5 bases lay between the germline ends. Per the germline V gene, CDR1 is MGHRA and CDR2 is YSYEKL. CDR3 residues: CASSQEWANEKLFF. For the CDR3, the DNA is TGCGCCAGCAGCCAAGAATGGGCTAATGAAAAACTGTTTTTT.

V gene TRBV7-3 combines with J gene TRBJ2-7; D is unresolved. Between the trimmed V and J ends, which lost 2 bases and 5 bases, there was a span of 13 bases. Germline V gives CDR1 SGHTA, CDR2 FQGTGA. The CDR3 sequence is 14 residues long. CDR3 nucleotide sequence: TGTGCCAGCAGCTTAGACCCGTCTTATAACGAGCAGTACTTC. Translating it yields CASSLDPSYNEQYF.

V gene TRBV7-9 combines with J gene TRBJ1-2, with a possible D match to TRBD1 (5 bases). With 11 bases removed from V and 6 bases from J, the gap between germline ends came to 22 bases. Germline V CDR1 and CDR2: SEHNR, FQNEAQ (reference sequence). The CDR3 consists of 14 residues. CDR3 residues: CAEPSEAGFNGYTF. Here the CDR3 DNA reads TGTGCCGAGCCAAGTGAGGCAGGGTTCAATGGCTACACCTTC.

J is TRBJ1-2 and V is TRBV29-1, with 7 bases lining up with TRBD1. In germline, CDR1 is SQVTM, CDR2 ANQGSEA. Trimming removed 7 bases from V and 4 bases from J; junction bases left unmatched: 6. The CDR3 is 12 residues long. The chain's CDR3 is CSALGQTYGYTF. The CDR3 DNA reads as TGCAGCGCCCTGGGACAGACCTATGGCTACACCTTC.